This TCR beta chain was recovered during a study of T cells in Graves' hyperthyroidism and ophthalmopathy. RNA transcripts served as the template for amplifying TCR beta CDR3 regions. A first-round RT-PCR of the TCR CDR3 used the HTBI primer set. TCRdb used MiXCR to reprocess the multiplex PCR reads, holding one entry per CDR3 protein. The sample has about 760,000 distinct CDR3 sequences, 35% seen once. Findings of the study overall: In validation, the model predicted ophthalmopathy. These predictions came a median about 6.5 months before onset. Clonotypes that were expanded in thyroid above 0.001 mostly appeared in blood too.

Not enrolled were patients with uncontrolled infection, other autoimmune disease, pregnancy or lactation. The PBMCs had their origin in 10 ml of fresh peripheral blood. The CDR3 consists of 15 residues. Deletions cut 1 base from V and 2 bases from J, with 12 bases between. Germline CDR1 and CDR2: SGHTA and FQGNSA. In its sample, this clonotype was seen a few times. Its cognate antigen is unknown. The TCR was taken from a woman between 40 and 55 years old with Graves' hyperthyroidism. V is TRBV7-2 and J is TRBJ2-7, with D tentatively TRBD1 (5 bases). The sequenced material came from blood. The CDR3 region is CASSLGSGFTYEQYF. Written as DNA, the CDR3 is TGTGCCAGCAGCTTAGGGTCAGGGTTCACCTACGAGCAGTACTTC.